The present TCR beta chain was sequenced within a study of blood T cell repertoires in COVID-19. This CDR3 comprises 12 residues. Germline CDR1 reads KGHDR; CDR2 reads SFDVKD. Trimming pared 5 bases from V and 13 bases from J, leaving 13 bases between. Using immunoSEQ multiplex PCR, the repertoire was profiled, and TCRdb retains in-frame clones only, with some absent. The sample has 190,000 or so clones, approximately 75% seen once. This study enrolled people aged 18 to 89 from around 26 US geographic areas. The rearrangement uses TRBV24-1 and TRBJ2-2; D is uncertain. Sample: PBMCs or T cells enriched from blood (not recorded which). The receptor was isolated from a man aged 35-49 years who had recovered from COVID-19. CDR3 nucleotide sequence: TGTGCCACCAGTGCCCAAAAGAGTAGGCTGTTTTTT. It codes for CATSAQKSRLFF.